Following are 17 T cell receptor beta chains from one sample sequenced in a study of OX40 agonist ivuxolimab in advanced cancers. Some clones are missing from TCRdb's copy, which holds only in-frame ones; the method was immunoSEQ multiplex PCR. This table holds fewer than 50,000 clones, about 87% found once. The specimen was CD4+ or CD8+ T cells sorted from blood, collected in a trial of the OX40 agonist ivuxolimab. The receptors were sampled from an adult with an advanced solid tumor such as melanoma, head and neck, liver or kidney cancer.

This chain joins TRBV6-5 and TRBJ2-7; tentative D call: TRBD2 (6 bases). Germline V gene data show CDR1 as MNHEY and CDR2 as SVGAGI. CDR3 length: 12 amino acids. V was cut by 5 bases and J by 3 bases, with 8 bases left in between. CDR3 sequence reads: CASSPGSYEQYF. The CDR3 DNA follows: TGTGCCAGCAGTCCCGGGAGCTACGAGCAGTACTTC.

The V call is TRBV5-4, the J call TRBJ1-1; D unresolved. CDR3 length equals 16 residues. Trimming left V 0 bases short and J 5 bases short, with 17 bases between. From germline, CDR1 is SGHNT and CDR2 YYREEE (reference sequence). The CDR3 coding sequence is TGTGCCAGCAGCTTGGGGGTACAAAGGGTCGTGACTGAAGCTTTCTTT. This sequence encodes CASSLGVQRVVTEAFF.

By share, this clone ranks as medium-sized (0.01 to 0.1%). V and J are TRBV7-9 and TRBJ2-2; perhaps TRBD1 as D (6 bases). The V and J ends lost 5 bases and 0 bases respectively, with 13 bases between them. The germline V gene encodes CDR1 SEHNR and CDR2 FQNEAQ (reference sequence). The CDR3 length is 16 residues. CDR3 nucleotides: TGTGCCAGCAGCCATAGAGGACAGTCGAACACCGGGGAGCTGTTTTTT. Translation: CASSHRGQSNTGELFF.

The CDR3 region is CASSPDRRNTEAFF. The CDR3, as DNA: TGTGCCAGCAGCCCGGACAGGAGGAACACTGAAGCTTTCTTT. The chain combines TRBV28 with TRBJ1-1; 7 nucleotides align to TRBD1. Looked up from germline, CDR1 is MDHEN and CDR2 is SYDVKM. With V trimmed by 6 bases and J by 1 base, 5 bases remained unmatched. This CDR3 region has 14 residues.

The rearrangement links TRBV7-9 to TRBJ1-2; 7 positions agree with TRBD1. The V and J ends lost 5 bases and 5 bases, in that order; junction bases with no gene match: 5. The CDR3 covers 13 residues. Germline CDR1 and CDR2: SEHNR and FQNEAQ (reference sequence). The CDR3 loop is CASSPLTGYGYTF. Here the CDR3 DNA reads TGTGCCAGCAGCCCGTTGACAGGGTATGGCTACACCTTC.

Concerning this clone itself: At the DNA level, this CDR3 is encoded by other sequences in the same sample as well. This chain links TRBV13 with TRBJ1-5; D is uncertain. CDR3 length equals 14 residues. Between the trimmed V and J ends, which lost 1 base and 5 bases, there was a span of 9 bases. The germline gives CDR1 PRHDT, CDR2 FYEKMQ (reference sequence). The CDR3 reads CASSLAGSHQPQHF. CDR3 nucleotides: TGTGCCAGCAGCTTAGCTGGCAGTCATCAGCCCCAGCATTTT.

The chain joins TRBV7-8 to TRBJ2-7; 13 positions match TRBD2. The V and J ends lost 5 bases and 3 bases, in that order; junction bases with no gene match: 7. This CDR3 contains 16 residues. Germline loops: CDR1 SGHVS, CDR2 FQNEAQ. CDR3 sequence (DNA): TGTGCCAGCAGCACTGGACTAGCGGGAGTAGGCTACGAGCAGTACTTC. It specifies CASSTGLAGVGYEQYF.

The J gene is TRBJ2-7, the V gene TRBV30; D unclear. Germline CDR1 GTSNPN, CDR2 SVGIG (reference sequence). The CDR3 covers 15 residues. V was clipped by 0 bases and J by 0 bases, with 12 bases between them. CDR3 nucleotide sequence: TGTGCCTGGAGTGTAGTTGGGTCGTCCTCCTACGAGCAGTACTTC. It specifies CAWSVVGSSSYEQYF.

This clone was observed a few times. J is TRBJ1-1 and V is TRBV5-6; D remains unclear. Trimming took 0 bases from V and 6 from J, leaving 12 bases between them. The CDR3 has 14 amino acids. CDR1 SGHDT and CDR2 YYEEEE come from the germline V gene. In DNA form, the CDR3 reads TGTGCCAGCAGCTTGGGGTTGGATGCGGCTGAAGCTTTCTTT. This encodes CASSLGLDAAEAFF. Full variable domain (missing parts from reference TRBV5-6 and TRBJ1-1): DAGVTQSPTHLIKTRGQQVTLRCSPKSGHDTVSWYQQALGQGPQFIFQYYEEEERQRGNFPDRFSGHQFPNYSSELNVNALLLGDSALYLCASSLGLDAAEAFFGQGTRLTVV.

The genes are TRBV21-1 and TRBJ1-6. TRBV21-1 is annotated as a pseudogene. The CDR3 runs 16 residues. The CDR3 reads CASSKSRFTYNSPLHF. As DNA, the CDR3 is TGTGCCAGCAGCAAAAGTCGATTTACCTATAATTCACCCCTCCACTTT.

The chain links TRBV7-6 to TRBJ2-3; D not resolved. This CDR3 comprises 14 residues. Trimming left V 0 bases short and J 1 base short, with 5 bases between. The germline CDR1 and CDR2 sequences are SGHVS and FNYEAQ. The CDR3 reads CASSLAGRTDTQYF. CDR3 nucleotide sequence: TGTGCCAGCAGCTTAGCGGGCCGCACAGATACGCAGTATTTT.

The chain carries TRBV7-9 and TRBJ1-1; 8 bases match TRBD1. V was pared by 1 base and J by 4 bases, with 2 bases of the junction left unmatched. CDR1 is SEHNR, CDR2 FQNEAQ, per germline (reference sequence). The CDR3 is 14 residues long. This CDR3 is CASSLVGQGTEAFF. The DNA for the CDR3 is TGTGCCAGCAGCTTAGTCGGACAGGGCACTGAAGCTTTCTTT.

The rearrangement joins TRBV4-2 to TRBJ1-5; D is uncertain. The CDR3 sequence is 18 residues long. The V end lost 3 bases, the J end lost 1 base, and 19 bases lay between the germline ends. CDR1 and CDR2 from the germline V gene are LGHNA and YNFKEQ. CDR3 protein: CASSQGIRGQESNQPQHF. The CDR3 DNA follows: TGTGCCAGCAGCCAGGGGATCCGAGGGCAGGAAAGCAATCAGCCCCAGCATTTT.

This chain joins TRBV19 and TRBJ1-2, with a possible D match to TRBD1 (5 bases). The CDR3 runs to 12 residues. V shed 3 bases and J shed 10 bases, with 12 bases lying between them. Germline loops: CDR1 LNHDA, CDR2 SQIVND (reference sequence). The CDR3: CASSIEGNLYTF. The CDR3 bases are TGTGCCAGTAGTATCGAGGGGAACCTCTACACCTTC.

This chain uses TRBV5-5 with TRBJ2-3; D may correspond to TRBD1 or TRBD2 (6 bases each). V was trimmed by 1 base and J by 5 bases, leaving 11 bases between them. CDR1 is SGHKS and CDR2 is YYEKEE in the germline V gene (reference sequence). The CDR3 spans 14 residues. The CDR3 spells CASSLRGQGDTQYF. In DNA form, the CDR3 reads TGTGCCAGCAGCTTGCGGGGGCAGGGAGATACGCAGTATTTT.

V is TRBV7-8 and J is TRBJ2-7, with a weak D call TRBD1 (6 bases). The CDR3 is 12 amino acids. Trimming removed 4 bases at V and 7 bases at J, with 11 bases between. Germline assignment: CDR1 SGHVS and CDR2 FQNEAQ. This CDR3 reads CASSSDRTEQYF. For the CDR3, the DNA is TGTGCCAGCAGCTCCGACAGGACTGAGCAGTACTTC.

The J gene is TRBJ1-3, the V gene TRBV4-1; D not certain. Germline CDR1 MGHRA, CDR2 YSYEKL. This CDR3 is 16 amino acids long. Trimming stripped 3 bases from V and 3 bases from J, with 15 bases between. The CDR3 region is CASSQGYGENGNTIYF. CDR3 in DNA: TGCGCCAGCAGCCAGGGTTATGGGGAAAATGGAAACACCATATATTTT.